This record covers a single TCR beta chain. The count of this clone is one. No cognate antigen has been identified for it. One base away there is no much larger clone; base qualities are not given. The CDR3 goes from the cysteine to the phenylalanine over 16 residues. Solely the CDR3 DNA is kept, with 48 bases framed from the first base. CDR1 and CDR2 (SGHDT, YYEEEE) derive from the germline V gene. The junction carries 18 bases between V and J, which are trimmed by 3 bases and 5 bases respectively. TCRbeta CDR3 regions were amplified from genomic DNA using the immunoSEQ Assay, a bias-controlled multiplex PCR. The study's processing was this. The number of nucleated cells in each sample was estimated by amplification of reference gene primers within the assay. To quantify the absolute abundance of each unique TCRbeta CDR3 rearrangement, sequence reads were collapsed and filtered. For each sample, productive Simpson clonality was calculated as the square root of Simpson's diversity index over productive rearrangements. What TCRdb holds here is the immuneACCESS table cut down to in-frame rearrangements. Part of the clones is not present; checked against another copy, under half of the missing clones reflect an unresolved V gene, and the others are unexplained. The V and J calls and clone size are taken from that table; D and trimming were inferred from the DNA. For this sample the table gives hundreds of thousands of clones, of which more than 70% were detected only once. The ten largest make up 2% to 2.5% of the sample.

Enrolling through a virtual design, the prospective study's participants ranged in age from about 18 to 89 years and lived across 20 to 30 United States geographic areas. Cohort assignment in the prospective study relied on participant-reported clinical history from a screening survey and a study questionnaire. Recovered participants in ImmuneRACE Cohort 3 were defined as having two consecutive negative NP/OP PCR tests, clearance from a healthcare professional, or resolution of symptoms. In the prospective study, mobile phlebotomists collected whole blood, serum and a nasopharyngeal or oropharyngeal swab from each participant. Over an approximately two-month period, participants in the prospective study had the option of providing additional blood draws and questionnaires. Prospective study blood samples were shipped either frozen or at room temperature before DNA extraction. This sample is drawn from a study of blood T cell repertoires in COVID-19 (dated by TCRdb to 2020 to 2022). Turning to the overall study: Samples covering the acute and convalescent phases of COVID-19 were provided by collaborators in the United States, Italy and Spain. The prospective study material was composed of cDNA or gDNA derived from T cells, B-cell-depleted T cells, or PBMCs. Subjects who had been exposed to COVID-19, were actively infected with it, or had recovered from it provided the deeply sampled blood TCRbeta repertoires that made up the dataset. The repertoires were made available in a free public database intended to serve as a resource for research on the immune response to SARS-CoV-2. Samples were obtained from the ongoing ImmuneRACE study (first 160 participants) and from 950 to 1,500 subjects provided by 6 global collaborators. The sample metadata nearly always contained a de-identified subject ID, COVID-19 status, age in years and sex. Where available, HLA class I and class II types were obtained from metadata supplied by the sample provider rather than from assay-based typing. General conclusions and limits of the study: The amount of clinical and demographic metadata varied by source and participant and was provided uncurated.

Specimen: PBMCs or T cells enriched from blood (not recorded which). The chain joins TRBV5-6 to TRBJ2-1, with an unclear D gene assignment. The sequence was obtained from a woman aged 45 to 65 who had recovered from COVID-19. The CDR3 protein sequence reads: CASSSITEFVDNEQFF. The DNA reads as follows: TGTGCCAGCAGCTCGATTACAGAGTTTGTTGACAATGAGCAGTTCTTC.